The clone carrying this T cell receptor beta chain has a count of ten or more. TCRdb recomputed calls from the RT-PCR reads with MiXCR, one row per CDR3 protein. The data show hundreds of thousands of distinct CDR3 sequences, more than 13% seen once. Trimming pared 2 bases from V and 0 bases from J, leaving 6 bases between. Germline assignment: CDR1 SGHKS and CDR2 YYEKEE (reference sequence). The CDR3 runs 14 residues. The chain joins TRBV5-5 to TRBJ2-1; no clear D gene. The sequenced sample was memory CD4+ T cells from blood. This TCR came from a female donor in good health, serving as a healthy control. This CDR3 reads CASSLIGSYNEQFF. The CDR3 coding sequence is TGTGCCAGCAGCTTAATCGGCTCCTACAATGAGCAGTTCTTC.